Each of the 18 T cell receptor beta chains below was sequenced from the same sample in a study of cytomegalovirus exposure and HLA in healthy donors. Primers: 60 Vbeta forward and 13 Jbeta reverse. Generated by immunoSEQ multiplex PCR, the TCRdb table keeps only in-frame clones and is missing some. The table shows 100,000 to 150,000 clones, with roughly four fifths occurring only once. The sample taken for sequencing was PBMCs. The receptor source for this set is a boy aged 2-15 years in good health and CMV-seronegative.

The chain employs TRBV27 and TRBJ2-1; D is possibly TRBD2 (6 bases). The ends were cut back, 6 bases at V and 6 bases at J, with 24 bases in the middle. CDR1 MNHEY and CDR2 SMNVEV come from the germline V gene (reference sequence). The CDR3 totals 17 residues. This CDR3 is CASRLSGPGPIANEQFF. In DNA form, the CDR3 reads TGTGCCAGCAGACTCAGCGGGCCTGGCCCTATTGCCAATGAGCAGTTCTTC.

The J gene is TRBJ1-1, the V gene TRBV5-4, with no clear D. V was shortened by 0 bases and J by 3 bases, with 12 bases between the two germline ends. Germline V gene data show CDR1 as SGHNT and CDR2 as YYREEE (reference sequence). There are 15 residues in the CDR3. The CDR3 sequence is CASSLDASSYTEAFF. For the CDR3, the DNA is TGTGCCAGCAGCTTGGACGCCTCCAGTTACACTGAAGCTTTCTTT.

This chain connects TRBV28 to TRBJ1-3; no definite D call. Trimming cost V 5 bases and J 0 bases, with 11 bases left between them. The CDR3 length is 15 residues. Germline CDR1 MDHEN, CDR2 SYDVKM. In nucleotides, the CDR3 is TGTGCCAGCAGTGCCCCCGGGAACTCTGGAAACACCATATATTTT. Protein: CASSAPGNSGNTIYF.

This clone was observed a few times. This rearrangement joins TRBV27 to TRBJ1-1; the D is unclear. This CDR3 has 13 amino acids. V lost 10 bases, J lost 0 bases, and 12 bases lay in between. CDR1 and CDR2 from the germline V gene are MNHEY and SMNVEV (reference sequence). The CDR3 DNA reads as TGTGCCACATCCGACAATTTGAACACTGAAGCTTTCTTT. Protein sequence: CATSDNLNTEAFF.

This clone was found once. At one boundary the junction diverges from the germline segment, which might be a read error. The chain carries TRBV7-9 and TRBJ2-7; D gene unclear. In germline, CDR1 is SEHNR, CDR2 FQNEAQ (reference sequence). This CDR3 is 17 amino acids long. CDR3 DNA sequence: TGTTCCAGCAGCCCGAAACGAGACTGGCGGCGGATCTACGAGCAGTACTTC. Amino acid sequence: CSSSPKRDWRRIYEQYF.

This clone has a handful of counts. The chain recombines TRBV9 with TRBJ1-5; D unresolved. This CDR3 is built from 14 residues. V lost 7 bases to trimming and J lost 7 bases, with 18 bases between them. CDR1 is SGDLS and CDR2 is YYNGEE in the germline V gene. Here the CDR3 DNA reads TGTGCCAGCGGGCTCGGGAATTCCGGGCAGCCCCAGCATTTT. Its translation is CASGLGNSGQPQHF.

The rearrangement joins TRBV2 to TRBJ2-1; TRBD2 aligns across 12 bases. There are 17 residues in the CDR3. The trim removed 3 bases at V and 5 bases at J, leaving 8 bases unmatched. In germline, CDR1 is SNHLY, CDR2 FYNNEI. The CDR3 DNA follows: TGTGCCAGCAGTGATCCTTGGACTAGCGGGATTCACAATGAGCAGTTCTTC. Protein product: CASSDPWTSGIHNEQFF.

The chain employs TRBV2 and TRBJ1-2; weak D call: TRBD1 (5 bases). V lost 7 bases to trimming and J lost 0 bases, with 9 bases between them. The V gene's germline CDR1 is SNHLY and CDR2 FYNNEI. The CDR3 is 13 amino acids. The CDR3 loop reads CASTGFSNYGYTF. The CDR3 bases are TGTGCCAGCACAGGGTTTTCTAACTATGGCTACACCTTC.

The chain employs TRBV29-1 and TRBJ1-2; tentative D call: TRBD1 (5 bases). CDR1 SQVTM and CDR2 ANQGSEA come from the germline V gene. This CDR3 has 15 residues. Trimming removed 0 bases from V and 0 bases from J, with 11 bases in between. CDR3 amino acids: CSVEDQDTPNYGYTF. Here the CDR3 DNA reads TGCAGCGTTGAAGATCAGGACACACCTAACTATGGCTACACCTTC.

The chain is built from TRBV7-8 and TRBJ1-1; 9 bases match TRBD1. There are 15 residues in the CDR3. Germline CDR1 is SGHVS and CDR2 is FQNEAQ. With 5 bases clipped from V and 4 bases from J, the junction kept 8 bases outside the gene matches. The CDR3, as DNA: TGTGCCAGCAGCCTACCAGACAGGGGGGGCACTGAAGCTTTCTTT. Translated, it gives CASSLPDRGGTEAFF.

The chain employs TRBV2 and TRBJ1-1; D is unresolved. Germline values: CDR1 SNHLY, CDR2 FYNNEI. V was cut by 0 bases and J by 7 bases, with 9 bases left in between. The CDR3 runs 13 residues. The CDR3 is CASSEAQRFEAFF. CDR3 DNA sequence: TGTGCCAGCAGTGAAGCCCAGAGGTTTGAAGCTTTCTTT. Complete variable domain (other parts from reference TRBV2 and TRBJ1-1): EPEVTQTPSHQVTQMGQEVILRCVPISNHLYFYWYRQILGQKVEFLVSFYNNEISEKSEIFDDQFSVERPDGSNFTLKIRSTKLEDSAMYFCASSEAQRFEAFFGQGTRLTVV.

This chain joins TRBV6-4 and TRBJ2-3, with 10 bases fitting TRBD2. The CDR3 is made up of 15 amino acids. V dropped 3 bases and J dropped 1; count of bases not matched to a gene: 1. CDR1 and CDR2 from the germline V gene are MRHNA and SNTAGT. Here the CDR3 reads CASSESGGGTDTQYF. Here the CDR3 DNA reads TGTGCCAGCAGTGAAAGCGGGGGGGGCACAGATACGCAGTATTTT.

The chain combines TRBV6-5 with TRBJ1-1; TRBD1 matches 8 bases. V was clipped by 2 bases and J by 0 bases; unmatched bases: 5. CDR1 and CDR2 (germline): MNHEY, SVGAGI. This CDR3 contains 16 residues. CDR3 nucleotide sequence: TGTGCCAGCAGTTACCGCGGGACAGGTGTGAACACTGAAGCTTTCTTT. Translation gives CASSYRGTGVNTEAFF.

The chain is built from TRBV11-2 and TRBJ2-2; no clear D. Germline V CDR1 and CDR2: SGHAT, FQNNGV. Trimming pared 0 bases from V and 0 bases from J, leaving 5 bases between. This CDR3 region has 15 residues. The CDR3 sequence: CASSLDLANTGELFF. CDR3 nucleotides: TGTGCCAGCAGCTTAGATCTTGCGAACACCGGGGAGCTGTTTTTT.

The rearrangement uses TRBV30 and TRBJ1-1; the D gene is possibly TRBD1 (6 bases). V dropped 0 bases and J dropped 3 bases, with 17 bases sitting between them. The CDR3 contains 16 residues. CDR1 and CDR2 from the germline V gene are GTSNPN and SVGIG (reference sequence). The CDR3 DNA reads as TGTGCCTGGAGTGTGACGAGGGGGGGAATGGACACTGAAGCTTTCTTT. Amino acid sequence: CAWSVTRGGMDTEAFF.

The CDR3 DNA sequence: TGCGCCAGCAGCCAATTGCCGGGACAGGGGCACCGGGCTTTCTTT. This translates into CASSQLPGQGHRAFF. The rearrangement uses TRBV5-1 and TRBJ1-1; 10 nucleotides match TRBD1. Per germline, CDR1 SGHRS and CDR2 YFSETQ. The length of the CDR3 is 15 residues. V was clipped by 4 bases and J by 11 bases; unmatched bases: 14. The full variable domain, with the rest looked up from reference TRBV5-1 and TRBJ1-1, is KAGVTQTPRYLIKTRGQQVTLSCSPISGHRSVSWYQQTPGQGLQFLFEYFSETQRNKGNFPGRFSGRQFSNSRSEMNVSTLELGDSALYLCASSQLPGQGHRAFFGQGTRLTVV.

The chain recombines TRBV4-1 with TRBJ2-3; 7 bases agree with TRBD2. Germline CDR1 reads MGHRA; CDR2 reads YSYEKL. Trimming at V came to 0 bases and at J to 6 bases, leaving 12 bases not matched to a gene. The CDR3 totals 17 residues. The CDR3 DNA follows: TGCGCCAGCAGCCAAGATCCGGGACTAACCTCCGAGGATACGCAGTATTTT. Its protein product is CASSQDPGLTSEDTQYF.

The rearrangement joins TRBV9 to TRBJ2-3; 8 bases are a match to TRBD1. Germline CDR1 and CDR2: SGDLS and YYNGEE. Unmatched junction bases numbered 11, after V lost 4 bases and J lost 1 base. The length of the CDR3 is 17 residues. This CDR3 reads CASSPPGSGGGTDTQYF. CDR3 in DNA: TGTGCCAGCAGCCCCCCGGGATCAGGGGGCGGCACAGATACGCAGTATTTT.